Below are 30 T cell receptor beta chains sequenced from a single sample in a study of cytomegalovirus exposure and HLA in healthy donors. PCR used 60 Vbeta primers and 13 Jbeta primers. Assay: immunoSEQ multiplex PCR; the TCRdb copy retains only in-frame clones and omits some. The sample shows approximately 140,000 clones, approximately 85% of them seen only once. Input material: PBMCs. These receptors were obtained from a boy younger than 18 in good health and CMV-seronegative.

This CDR3 reads CASSQDFGSMNTEAFF. As DNA, the CDR3 is TGCGCCAGCAGCCAAGATTTCGGGTCCATGAACACTGAAGCTTTCTTT. This chain links TRBV4-1 with TRBJ1-1, with no clear D. Between the trimmed V and J ends, which lost 0 bases and 0 bases, there was a span of 11 bases. Germline V gene data show CDR1 as MGHRA and CDR2 as YSYEKL. The CDR3 is 16 amino acids.

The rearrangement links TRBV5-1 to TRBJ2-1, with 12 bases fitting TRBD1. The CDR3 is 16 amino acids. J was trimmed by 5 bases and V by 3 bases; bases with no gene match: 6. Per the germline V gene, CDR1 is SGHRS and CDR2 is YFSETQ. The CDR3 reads CASSSPGQGANNEQFF. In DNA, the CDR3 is TGCGCCAGCAGCTCTCCGGGACAGGGGGCGAACAATGAGCAGTTCTTC. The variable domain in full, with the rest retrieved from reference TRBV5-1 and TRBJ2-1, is KAGVTQTPRYLIKTRGQQVTLSCSPISGHRSVSWYQQTPGQGLQFLFEYFSETQRNKGNFPGRFSGRQFSNSRSEMNVSTLELGDSALYLCASSSPGQGANNEQFFGPGTRLTVL.

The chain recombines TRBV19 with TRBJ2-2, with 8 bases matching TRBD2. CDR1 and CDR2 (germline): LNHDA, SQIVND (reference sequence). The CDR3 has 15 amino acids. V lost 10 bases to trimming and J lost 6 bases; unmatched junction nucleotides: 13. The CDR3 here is CATSPSGRRSGELFF. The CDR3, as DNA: TGTGCCACCTCCCCCAGCGGGAGAAGATCCGGGGAGCTGTTTTTT.

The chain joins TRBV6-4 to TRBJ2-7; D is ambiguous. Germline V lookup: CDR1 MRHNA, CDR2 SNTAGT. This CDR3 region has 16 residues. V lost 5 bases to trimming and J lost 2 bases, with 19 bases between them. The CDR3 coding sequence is TGTGCCAGCAGTCTAGTTTGGCTCGTTGTCCCCTACGAGCAGTACTTC. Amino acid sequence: CASSLVWLVVPYEQYF.

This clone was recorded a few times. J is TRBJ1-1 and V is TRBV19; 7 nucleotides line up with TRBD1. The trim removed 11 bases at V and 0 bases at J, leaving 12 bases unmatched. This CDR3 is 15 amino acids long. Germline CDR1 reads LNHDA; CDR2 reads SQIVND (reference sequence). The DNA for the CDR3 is TGTGCCTGCACAGGGGCCCGCAAGATGAACACTGAAGCTTTCTTT. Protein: CACTGARKMNTEAFF.

The CDR3 region is CASSLDPGPSYEQYF. The CDR3 region has the DNA TGTGCCAGCAGCTTAGACCCAGGTCCGAGCTACGAGCAGTACTTC. V and J are TRBV11-2 and TRBJ2-7; no definite D call. CDR3 length equals 15 residues. The V gene lost 0 bases and the J gene lost 3 bases, with 12 bases spanning the gap. Germline-derived CDR1 and CDR2 are SGHAT and FQNNGV.

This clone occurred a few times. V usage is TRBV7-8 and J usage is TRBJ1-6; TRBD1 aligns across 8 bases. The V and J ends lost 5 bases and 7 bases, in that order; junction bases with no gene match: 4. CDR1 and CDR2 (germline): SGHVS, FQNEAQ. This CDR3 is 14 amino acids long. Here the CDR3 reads CASSDRTGNSPLHF. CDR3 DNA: TGTGCCAGCAGCGACAGGACAGGGAATTCACCCCTCCACTTT.

CDR3 amino acids: CATRDREVEKLFF. Written as DNA, the CDR3 is TGTGCCACCAGGGACAGGGAGGTTGAAAAACTGTTTTTT. The V gene is TRBV19, the J gene TRBJ1-4, with 9 bases aligning to TRBD1. CDR1 is LNHDA and CDR2 is SQIVND in the germline V gene (reference sequence). The CDR3 spans 13 residues. Trimming cost V 10 bases and J 7 bases; bases outside gene matches: 7.

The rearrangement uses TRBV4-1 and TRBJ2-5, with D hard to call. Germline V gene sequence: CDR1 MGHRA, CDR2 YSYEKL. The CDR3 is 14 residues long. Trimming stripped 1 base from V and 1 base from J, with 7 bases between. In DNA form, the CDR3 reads TGCGCCAGCAGCCAAGGTTTTATCCAAGAGACCCAGTACTTC. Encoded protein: CASSQGFIQETQYF.

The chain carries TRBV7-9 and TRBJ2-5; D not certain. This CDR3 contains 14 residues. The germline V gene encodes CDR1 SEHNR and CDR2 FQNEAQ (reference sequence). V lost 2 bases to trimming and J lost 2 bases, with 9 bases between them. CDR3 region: CASSLSGQQETQYF. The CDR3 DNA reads TGTGCCAGCAGCTTAAGTGGGCAGCAAGAGACCCAGTACTTC.

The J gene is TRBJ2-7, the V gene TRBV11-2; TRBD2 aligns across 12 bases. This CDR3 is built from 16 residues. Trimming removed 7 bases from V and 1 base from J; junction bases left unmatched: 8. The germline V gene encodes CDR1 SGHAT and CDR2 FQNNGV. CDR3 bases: TGTGCCAGCACCATGGAACTAGCGGGGGGTTCCTACGAGCAGTACTTC. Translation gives CASTMELAGGSYEQYF.

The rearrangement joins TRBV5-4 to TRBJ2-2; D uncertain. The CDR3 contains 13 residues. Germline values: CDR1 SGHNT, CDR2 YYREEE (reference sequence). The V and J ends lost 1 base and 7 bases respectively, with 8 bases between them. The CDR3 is CASSLLGLGELFF. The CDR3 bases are TGTGCCAGCAGCTTGCTTGGGCTCGGGGAGCTGTTTTTT.

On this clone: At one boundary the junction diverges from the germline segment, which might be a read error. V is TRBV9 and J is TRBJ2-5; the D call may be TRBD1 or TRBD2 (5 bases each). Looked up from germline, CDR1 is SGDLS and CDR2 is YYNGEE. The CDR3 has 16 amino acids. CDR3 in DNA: TGTGCCAGCAACGTAGAGGGGCAGGGCGAGTGGGAGACCCAGTACTTC. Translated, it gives CASNVEGQGEWETQYF.

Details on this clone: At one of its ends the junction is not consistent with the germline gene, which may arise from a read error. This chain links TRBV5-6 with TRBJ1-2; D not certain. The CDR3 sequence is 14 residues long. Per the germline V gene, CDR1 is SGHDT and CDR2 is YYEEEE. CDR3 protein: CASSLSDYQYGYPF. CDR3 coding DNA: TGTGCCAGCAGCTTGTCGGACTACCAGTATGGCTACCCCTTC.

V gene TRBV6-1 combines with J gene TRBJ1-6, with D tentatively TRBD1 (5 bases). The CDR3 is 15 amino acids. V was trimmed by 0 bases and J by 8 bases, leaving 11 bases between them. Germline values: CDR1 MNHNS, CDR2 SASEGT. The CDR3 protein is CASSEAMGHDSPLHF. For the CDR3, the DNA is TGTGCCAGCAGTGAAGCGATGGGGCACGATTCACCCCTCCACTTT.

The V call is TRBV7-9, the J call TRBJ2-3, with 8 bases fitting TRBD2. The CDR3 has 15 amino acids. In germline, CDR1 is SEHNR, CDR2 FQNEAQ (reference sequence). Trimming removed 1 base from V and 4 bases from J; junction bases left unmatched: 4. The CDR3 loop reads CASSLDGGESDTQYF. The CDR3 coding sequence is TGTGCCAGCAGCTTAGACGGGGGGGAGTCAGATACGCAGTATTTT.

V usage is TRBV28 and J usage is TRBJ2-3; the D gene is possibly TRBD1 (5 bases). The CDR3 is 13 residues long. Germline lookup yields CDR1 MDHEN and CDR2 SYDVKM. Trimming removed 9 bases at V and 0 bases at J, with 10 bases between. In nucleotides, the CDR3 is TGTGCCAGTTGGGGCGGAAGCACAGATACGCAGTATTTT. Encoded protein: CASWGGSTDTQYF.

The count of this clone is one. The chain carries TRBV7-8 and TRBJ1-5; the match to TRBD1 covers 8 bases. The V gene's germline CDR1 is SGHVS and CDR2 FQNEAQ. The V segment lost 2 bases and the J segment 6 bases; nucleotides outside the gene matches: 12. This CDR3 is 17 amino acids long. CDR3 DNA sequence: TGTGCCAGCAGCTTATTCGCACAGGGGGTTAATCCTCAGCCCCAGCATTTT. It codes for CASSLFAQGVNPQPQHF.

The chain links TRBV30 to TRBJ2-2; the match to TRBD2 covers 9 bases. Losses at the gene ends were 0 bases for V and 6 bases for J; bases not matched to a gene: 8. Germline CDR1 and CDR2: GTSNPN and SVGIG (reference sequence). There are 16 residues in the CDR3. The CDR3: CAWSVPGAGGPGELFF. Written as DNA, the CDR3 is TGTGCCTGGAGTGTACCAGGGGCGGGAGGGCCCGGGGAGCTGTTTTTT.

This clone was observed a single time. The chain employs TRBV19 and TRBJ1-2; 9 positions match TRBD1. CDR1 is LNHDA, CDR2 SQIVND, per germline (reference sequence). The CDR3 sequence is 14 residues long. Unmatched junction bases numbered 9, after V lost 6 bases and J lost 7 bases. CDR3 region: CASSPGQGIFGYTF. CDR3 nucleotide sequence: TGTGCCAGTAGCCCGGGACAGGGTATCTTTGGCTACACCTTC.

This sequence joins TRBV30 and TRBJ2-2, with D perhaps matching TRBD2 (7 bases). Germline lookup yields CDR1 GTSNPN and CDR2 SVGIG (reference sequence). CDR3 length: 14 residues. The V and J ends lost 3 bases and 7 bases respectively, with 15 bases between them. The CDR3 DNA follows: TGTGCCTGGAGCAAGGGGGGGCCGGGCGGGGAGCTGTTTTTT. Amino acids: CAWSKGGPGGELFF. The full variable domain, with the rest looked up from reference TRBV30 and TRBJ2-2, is SQTIHQWPATLVQPVGSPLSLECTVEGTSNPNLYWYRQAAGRGLQLLFYSVGIGQISSEVPQNLSASRPQDRQFILSSKKLLLSDSGFYLCAWSKGGPGGELFFGEGSRLTVL.

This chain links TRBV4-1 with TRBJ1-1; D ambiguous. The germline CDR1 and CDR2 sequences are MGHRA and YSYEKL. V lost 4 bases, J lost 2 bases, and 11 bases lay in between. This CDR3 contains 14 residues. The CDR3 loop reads CASSLPQKNTEAFF. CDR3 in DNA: TGCGCCAGCAGCCTACCACAGAAAAACACTGAAGCTTTCTTT.

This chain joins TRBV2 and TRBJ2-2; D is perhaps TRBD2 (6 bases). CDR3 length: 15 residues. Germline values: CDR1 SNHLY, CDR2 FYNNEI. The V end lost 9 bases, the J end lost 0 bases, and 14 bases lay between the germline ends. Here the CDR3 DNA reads TGTGCCAGTGTGACCGGGAGAACGAACACCGGGGAGCTGTTTTTT. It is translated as CASVTGRTNTGELFF. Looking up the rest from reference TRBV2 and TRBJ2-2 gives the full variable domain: EPEVTQTPSHQVTQMGQEVILRCVPISNHLYFYWYRQILGQKVEFLVSFYNNEISEKSEIFDDQFSVERPDGSNFTLKIRSTKLEDSAMYFCASVTGRTNTGELFFGEGSRLTVL.

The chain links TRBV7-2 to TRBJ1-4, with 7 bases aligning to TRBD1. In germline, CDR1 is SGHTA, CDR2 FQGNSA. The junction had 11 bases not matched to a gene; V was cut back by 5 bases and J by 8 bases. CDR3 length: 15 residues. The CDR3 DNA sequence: TGTGCCAGCAGCATACGACAGGGTTCGAACGAAAAACTGTTTTTT. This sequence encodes CASSIRQGSNEKLFF.

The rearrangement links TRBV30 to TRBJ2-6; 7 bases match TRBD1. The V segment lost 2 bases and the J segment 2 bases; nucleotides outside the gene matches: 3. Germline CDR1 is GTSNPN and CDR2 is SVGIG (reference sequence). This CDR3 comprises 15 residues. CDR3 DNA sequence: TGTGCCTGGAGTCACAGGGGAACTGGGGCCAACGTCCTGACTTTC. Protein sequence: CAWSHRGTGANVLTF.

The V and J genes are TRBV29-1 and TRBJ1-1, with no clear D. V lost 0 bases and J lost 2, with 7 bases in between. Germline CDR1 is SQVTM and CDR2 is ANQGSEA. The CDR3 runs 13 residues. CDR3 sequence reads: CSVEDTSNTEAFF. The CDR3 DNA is TGCAGCGTTGAAGACACATCTAACACTGAAGCTTTCTTT.

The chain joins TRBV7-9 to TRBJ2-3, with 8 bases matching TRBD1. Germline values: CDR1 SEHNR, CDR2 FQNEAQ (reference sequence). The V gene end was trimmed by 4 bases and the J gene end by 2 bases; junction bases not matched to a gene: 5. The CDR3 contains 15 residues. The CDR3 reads CASSWGQDPTDTQYF. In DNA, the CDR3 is TGTGCCAGCAGCTGGGGACAGGACCCCACAGATACGCAGTATTTT.

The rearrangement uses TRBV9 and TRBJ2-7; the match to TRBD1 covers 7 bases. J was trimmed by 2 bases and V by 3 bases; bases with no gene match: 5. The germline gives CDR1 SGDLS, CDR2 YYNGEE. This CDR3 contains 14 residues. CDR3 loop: CASSARDSPYEQYF. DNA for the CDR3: TGTGCCAGCAGCGCTCGGGACAGCCCCTACGAGCAGTACTTC.

CDR3 amino acids: CASHTGDRGYTF. The CDR3 DNA sequence: TGCGCCAGCCACACAGGGGATAGGGGCTACACCTTC. The genes are TRBV5-1 and TRBJ1-2; 7 nucleotides match TRBD1. The CDR3 has 12 amino acids. With V trimmed by 7 bases and J by 8 bases, 8 bases remained unmatched. Germline CDR1 reads SGHRS; CDR2 reads YFSETQ.

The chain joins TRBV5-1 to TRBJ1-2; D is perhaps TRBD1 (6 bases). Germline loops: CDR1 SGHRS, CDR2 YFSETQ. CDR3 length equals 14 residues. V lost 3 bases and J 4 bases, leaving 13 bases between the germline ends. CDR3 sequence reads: CASSSKDSLYGYTF. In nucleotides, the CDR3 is TGCGCCAGCAGCTCAAAGGACAGTCTCTATGGCTACACCTTC.